The rows below give T cell receptor beta chains drawn from one sample of a study of a mutant IDH1 vaccine in newly diagnosed glioma. The antigens of these receptors remain unknown. Clones were sequenced by immunoSEQ multiplex PCR, and TCRdb holds only the in-frame ones, with some missing. This sample carries about 40,000 clones, more than 85% of them seen once, and the ten largest clones take over 2.5%. The sequences come from PBMCs, collected from a glioma patient whose treatment included an IDH1 peptide vaccine. Source of these receptors: a middle-aged man with glioma. Each CDR3 is given with its conserved first and last residue. The order of the fields is V gene, J gene, D gene, CDR3 DNA, CDR3 protein. A D gene is named only where the DNA matches it firmly.

>TRBV7-2|TRBJ2-7|TRBD1
TGTGCCAGCAGCTTAGCGGGGGGACAGGGGTGGGACGAGCAGTACTTC
CASSLAGGQGWDEQYF
>TRBV18|TRBJ2-7|-
TGTGCCAGCTCACCCGATAGATGGGGCGAGCAGTACTTC
CASSPDRWGEQYF
>TRBV2|TRBJ2-2|-
TGTGCCAGCAGTGATAGACAGAACACCGGGGAGCTGTTTTTT
CASSDRQNTGELFF
>TRBV2|TRBJ1-4|TRBD1
TGTGCCAGCGGGCAGGGGGGACTAGCTAATGAAAAACTGTTTTTT
CASGQGGLANEKLFF
>TRBV27|TRBJ1-3|-
TGTGCCAGCAGTTTAGTAGGAGGAGGAAACACCATATATTTT
CASSLVGGGNTIYF
>TRBV10-1|TRBJ2-4|-
TGCGCCAGCAGTGAGGGGGGCTTAGCCAAAAACATTCAGTACTTC
CASSEGGLAKNIQYF
>TRBV5-5|TRBJ1-5|-
TGTGCCAGCAGCTTAGGGGCGGTCTATAGCAATCAGCCCCAGCATTTT
CASSLGAVYSNQPQHF
>TRBV27|TRBJ2-5|-
TGTGCCAGCAGCTTAGGGGTTTTGGAGACCCAGTACTTC
CASSLGVLETQYF
>TRBV29-1|TRBJ2-3|-
TGCAGCGTTCGATGGGATACGCAGTATTTT
CSVRWDTQYF
>TRBV7-7|TRBJ2-7|TRBD1
TGTGCTAGCAGCCCCGACAGGGGCCAGTACGAGCAGTACTTC
CASSPDRGQYEQYF
>TRBV5-1|TRBJ2-7|TRBD1
TGCGCCAGCAGCCAAGGACAGGGACCCTACGAGCAGTACTTC
CASSQGQGPYEQYF
>TRBV5-1|TRBJ2-5|-
TGCGCCAGCAGCCGGTGGGGGCGGGAGCTCGAGACCCAGTACTTC
CASSRWGRELETQYF
>TRBV19|TRBJ2-3|-
TGTGCCAGTAGTATTTACAGGGCCCACACAGATACGCAGTATTTT
CASSIYRAHTDTQYF
>TRBV10-3|TRBJ1-1|-
TGTGCCATCAGTGGGACAGAGAACACTGAAGCTTTCTTT
CAISGTENTEAFF
>TRBV5-4|TRBJ2-1|-
TGTGCCAGCAGCTTGGATCAGGCCGGTTTGGTCTTC
CASSLDQAGLVF